What follows are 9 T cell receptor beta chains derived from one specimen sequenced in a study of blood T cell repertoires in COVID-19. Assay used: immunoSEQ multiplex PCR; TCRdb lists only in-frame clones, some missing. The sample records approximately 110,000 clones, approximately 85% being singletons. The material sequenced was peripheral blood. The receptors derive from a woman of 80 years or more with COVID-19, enrolled during active disease.

This clone was counted between two and nine times. The V gene is TRBV7-9, the J gene TRBJ1-1; TRBD1 matches 9 bases. Trimming at V came to 3 bases and at J to 10 bases, leaving 6 bases not matched to a gene. Per the germline V gene, CDR1 is SEHNR and CDR2 is FQNEAQ (reference sequence). This CDR3 is built from 13 residues. CDR3 protein: CASSFQPTGGAFF. In nucleotides, the CDR3 is TGTGCCAGCAGCTTTCAACCGACAGGGGGAGCTTTCTTT.

The J gene is TRBJ1-2, the V gene TRBV2; 7 bases agree with TRBD1. After removal of 4 bases from V and 8 bases from J, the junction contained 7 bases not matched to a gene. The germline gives CDR1 SNHLY, CDR2 FYNNEI. The CDR3 sequence is 13 residues long. CDR3 coding DNA: TGTGCCAGCAGTGTTTGGCAGGGGGACGGCTACACCTTC. This codes for CASSVWQGDGYTF.

The CDR3 here is CASNRNTEAFF. CDR3 DNA: TGTGCCAGTAATAGGAACACTGAAGCTTTCTTT. The V call is TRBV19, the J call TRBJ1-1; the D is unclear. The CDR3 totals 11 residues. Germline V CDR1 and CDR2: LNHDA, SQIVND (reference sequence). The V end was cut by 7 bases, the J end by 1 base, with 4 bases between.

This clone was counted a single time. This chain joins TRBV6-5 and TRBJ1-3; no clear D gene. CDR1 MNHEY and CDR2 SVGAGI come from the germline V gene. The CDR3 has 16 amino acids. V was clipped by 2 bases and J by 0 bases, with 11 bases between them. The CDR3 DNA sequence: TGTGCCAGCAGTTACGGGAGGAGGATCTCTGGAAACACCATATATTTT. Translated, it gives CASSYGRRISGNTIYF.

This chain uses TRBV19 with TRBJ2-4, with 10 bases matching TRBD2. CDR1 and CDR2 from the germline V gene are LNHDA and SQIVND (reference sequence). This CDR3 contains 16 residues. J was trimmed by 0 bases and V by 9 bases; bases with no gene match: 8. CDR3: CASQGLADLAKNIQYF. The CDR3 region has the DNA TGTGCCAGCCAAGGACTAGCGGACTTAGCCAAAAACATTCAGTACTTC.

The chain links TRBV2 to TRBJ1-1; D might be TRBD1 (5 bases). The CDR3 loop spans 17 amino acids. Germline CDR1 is SNHLY and CDR2 is FYNNEI. Between the trimmed V and J ends, which lost 2 bases and 6 bases, there was a span of 22 bases. CDR3 sequence reads: CASSEPAGLNGRSEAFF. The CDR3 bases are TGTGCCAGCAGTGAACCGGCAGGGCTTAACGGGAGGTCTGAAGCTTTCTTT.

This sequence joins TRBV27 and TRBJ1-2, with 9 bases identical to TRBD1. In germline, CDR1 is MNHEY, CDR2 SMNVEV (reference sequence). With V trimmed by 4 bases and J by 3 bases, 6 bases remained unmatched. CDR3 length: 15 amino acids. In DNA, the CDR3 is TGTGCCAGCAGTTCACCGGGACAGGGCTACTATGGCTACACCTTC. It specifies CASSSPGQGYYGYTF.

This rearrangement joins TRBV2 to TRBJ2-7; 11 bases fit TRBD2. Germline loops: CDR1 SNHLY, CDR2 FYNNEI. CDR3 length equals 17 residues. Unmatched junction bases numbered 8, after V lost 2 bases and J lost 2 bases. Here the CDR3 DNA reads TGTGCCAGCAGTGAATTTGTGGGGACTAGCGGAACCTACGAGCAGTACTTC. This encodes CASSEFVGTSGTYEQYF. Using reference TRBV2 and TRBJ2-7 for the parts outside the CDR3, the full variable domain is EPEVTQTPSHQVTQMGQEVILRCVPISNHLYFYWYRQILGQKVEFLVSFYNNEISEKSEIFDDQFSVERPDGSNFTLKIRSTKLEDSAMYFCASSEFVGTSGTYEQYFGPGTRLTVT.

This sequence joins TRBV5-4 and TRBJ2-3; 11 bases are shared with TRBD2. The germline CDR1 and CDR2 sequences are SGHNT and YYREEE (reference sequence). CDR3 length equals 15 residues. J was trimmed by 3 bases and V by 4 bases; bases with no gene match: 4. The CDR3: CASSPTSGKTDTQYF. The CDR3 DNA follows: TGTGCCAGCAGCCCGACTAGCGGGAAAACAGATACGCAGTATTTT.